The 9 T cell receptor beta chains below were found in one sample sequenced in a study of cytomegalovirus exposure and HLA in healthy donors. PCR used 60 Vbeta primers and 13 Jbeta primers. Here immunoSEQ multiplex PCR was the method, and the copy in TCRdb shows in-frame clones only, minus some. This sample has 150,000 to 200,000 clones, with about 76% found just once. Input material: PBMCs. The receptor source for this set is a woman between 50 and 59 years old in good health and CMV-seronegative.

The chain has TRBV7-8 and TRBJ2-7, with TRBD1 matching 8 bases. Germline CDR1 reads SGHVS; CDR2 reads FQNEAQ. Trimming took 5 bases from V and 5 from J; bases not matched to a gene: 11. There are 15 residues in the CDR3. The CDR3 sequence is CASSDLGQGADEQYF. The DNA of the CDR3 is TGTGCCAGCAGCGATTTGGGGCAGGGGGCGGACGAGCAGTACTTC.

The V and J genes are TRBV4-3 and TRBJ2-7; a possible D gene is TRBD1 (5 bases). The length of the CDR3 is 15 residues. CDR1 and CDR2 (germline): LGHNA, YSLEER. V lost 4 bases to trimming and J lost 0 bases, with 13 bases between them. Here the CDR3 reads CASSRRWGASYEQYF. The CDR3, as DNA: TGCGCCAGCAGCCGACGGTGGGGCGCCTCCTACGAGCAGTACTTC.

The J gene is TRBJ2-3, the V gene TRBV5-1; the match to TRBD1 covers 7 bases. With 0 bases clipped from V and 3 bases from J, the junction kept 4 bases outside the gene matches. The length of the CDR3 is 15 residues. Germline V gene sequence: CDR1 SGHRS, CDR2 YFSETQ. CDR3 protein: CASSLEGAWTDTQYF. For the CDR3, the DNA is TGCGCCAGCAGCTTGGAGGGGGCTTGGACAGATACGCAGTATTTT.

The J gene is TRBJ2-3, the V gene TRBV27; TRBD2 is a possible D gene (6 bases). With 2 bases removed from V and 6 bases from J, the gap between germline ends came to 6 bases. This CDR3 has 12 residues. Germline V CDR1 and CDR2: MNHEY, SMNVEV (reference sequence). The CDR3 bases are TGTGCCAGCAGTTTAGGGACTGATACGCAGTATTTT. This gives the protein CASSLGTDTQYF.

This chain joins TRBV18 and TRBJ1-1; D perhaps matches TRBD1 (6 bases). The V end lost 2 bases, the J end lost 0 bases, and 7 bases lay between the germline ends. The CDR3 contains 14 residues. From germline, CDR1 is KGHSH and CDR2 LQKENI. The CDR3 loop reads CASSPGQLNTEAFF. CDR3 coding DNA: TGTGCCAGCTCACCAGGACAGCTGAACACTGAAGCTTTCTTT.

Comments on this clone: The junction and the germline gene differ at one end; a read error may be behind it. The chain carries TRBV28 and TRBJ1-2, with 9 bases matching TRBD1. CDR1 MDHEN and CDR2 SYDVKM come from the germline V gene. This CDR3 is 14 amino acids long. CDR3 bases: TGTGCCAGCAGTTCAGGGACAGGGTACTACGGCTACACCTTC. Amino acid sequence: CASSSGTGYYGYTF.

This chain links TRBV6-5 with TRBJ2-7; tentative D call: TRBD2 (6 bases). The CDR3 loop spans 13 amino acids. Germline V lookup: CDR1 MNHEY, CDR2 SVGAGI. Trimming removed 5 bases at V and 3 bases at J, with 11 bases between. CDR3 protein: CASSAGGVYEQYF. The CDR3 DNA reads as TGTGCCAGCAGTGCGGGCGGGGTCTACGAGCAGTACTTC.

The chain recombines TRBV7-2 with TRBJ2-7; D gene ambiguous. The germline CDR1 and CDR2 sequences are SGHTA and FQGNSA. Trimming left V 5 bases short and J 2 bases short, with 13 bases between. The CDR3 runs to 14 residues. The CDR3 bases are TGTGCCAGCAGCCACGAGCAAGCCACCTACGAGCAGTACTTC. Protein: CASSHEQATYEQYF.

V gene TRBV4-1 combines with J gene TRBJ1-1, with no clear D. Trimming pared 3 bases from V and 0 bases from J, leaving 11 bases between. Germline V lookup: CDR1 MGHRA, CDR2 YSYEKL. The CDR3 is made up of 15 amino acids. The chain's CDR3 is CASSHIGSMNTEAFF. DNA for the CDR3: TGCGCCAGCAGCCATATCGGGTCGATGAACACTGAAGCTTTCTTT.